Below, 5 T cell receptor beta chains from the same sample are listed, as sequenced in a study of shared clonotypes between healthy human individuals. Generated by immunoSEQ multiplex PCR, the TCRdb table keeps only in-frame clones and is missing some. Among 950,000 to 1,300,000 clones listed, approximately 70% were seen once. Sequenced sample: memory CD4+ T cells sorted from blood. Subset here: CD45RA-negative fraction. All receptors come from a man between 18 and 29 years old in good health.

The CDR3: CASRMNGGRANTEAFF. Written as DNA, the CDR3 is TGTGCCAGCAGGATGAATGGGGGGCGGGCGAACACTGAAGCTTTCTTT. The chain carries TRBV28 and TRBJ1-1, with D tentatively TRBD1 (6 bases). The V gene's germline CDR1 is MDHEN and CDR2 SYDVKM. The CDR3 length is 16 residues. The V gene lost 6 bases and the J gene lost 1 base, with 18 bases spanning the gap.

This chain joins TRBV7-8 and TRBJ2-1, with D unresolved. V shed 5 bases and J shed 2 bases, with 13 bases lying between them. CDR1 and CDR2 from the germline V gene are SGHVS and FQNEAQ. This CDR3 spans 15 amino acids. CDR3 bases: TGTGCCAGCAGCCTCGCCGGCCAGACCTACAATGAGCAGTTCTTC. Residues: CASSLAGQTYNEQFF.

The J gene is TRBJ2-2, the V gene TRBV5-6, with D perhaps given as TRBD1 or TRBD2 (5 bases each). The CDR3 length is 14 residues. CDR1 and CDR2 from the germline V gene are SGHDT and YYEEEE. Deletions cut 8 bases from V and 3 bases from J, with 14 bases between. The CDR3 DNA sequence: TGTGCCAGTTTGAGGGGTTCCTACACCGGGGAGCTGTTTTTT. It translates to CASLRGSYTGELFF.

A note on this clone: Other DNA sequences of this sample code for an identical CDR3. The J gene is TRBJ1-4, the V gene TRBV18, with TRBD1 as a possible D gene (5 bases). Germline lookup yields CDR1 KGHSH and CDR2 LQKENI. The CDR3 contains 14 residues. Trimming shortened V by 4 bases and J by 0 bases, and 6 bases separated the two germline ends. The CDR3 region has the DNA TGTGCCAGCTCACTAGGGGCAACTAATGAAAAACTGTTTTTT. This encodes CASSLGATNEKLFF.

The V and J genes are TRBV5-1 and TRBJ2-7; 11 positions match TRBD1. With V trimmed by 5 bases and J by 2 bases, 3 bases remained unmatched. This CDR3 region has 14 residues. The germline gives CDR1 SGHRS, CDR2 YFSETQ. In nucleotides, the CDR3 is TGCGCCAGCAGAGAGGACAGGGGGCCCTACGAGCAGTACTTC. As protein: CASREDRGPYEQYF.